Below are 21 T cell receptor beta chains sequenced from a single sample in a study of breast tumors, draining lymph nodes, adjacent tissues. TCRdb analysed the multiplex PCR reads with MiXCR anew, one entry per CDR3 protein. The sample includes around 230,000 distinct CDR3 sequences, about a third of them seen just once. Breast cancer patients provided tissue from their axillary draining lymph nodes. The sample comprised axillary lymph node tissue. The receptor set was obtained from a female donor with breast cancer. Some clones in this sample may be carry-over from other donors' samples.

The CDR3 DNA reads TGCAGTGTCGCATCGGGGGCCCAGTACTTC. Translated: CSVASGAQYF. The chain couples TRBV20-1 to TRBJ2-5, with D possibly being TRBD2 (6 bases). V was pared by 7 bases and J by 9 bases, with 12 bases between. Looked up from germline, CDR1 is DFQATT and CDR2 is SNEGSKA (reference sequence). The CDR3 is 10 residues long.

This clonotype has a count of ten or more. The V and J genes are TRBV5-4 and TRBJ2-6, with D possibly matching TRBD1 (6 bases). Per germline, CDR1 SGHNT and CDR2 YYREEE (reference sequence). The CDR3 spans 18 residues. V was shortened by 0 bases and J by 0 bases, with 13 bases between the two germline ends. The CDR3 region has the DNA TGTGCCAGCAGCTTGGTGGCAGGGGCCTTCTCTGGGGCCAACGTCCTGACTTTC. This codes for CASSLVAGAFSGANVLTF.

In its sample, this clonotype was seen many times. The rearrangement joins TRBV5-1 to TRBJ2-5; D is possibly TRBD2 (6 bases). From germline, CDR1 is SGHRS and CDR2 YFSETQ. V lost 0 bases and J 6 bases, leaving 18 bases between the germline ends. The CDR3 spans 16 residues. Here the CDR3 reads CASSLVRRETGKTQYF. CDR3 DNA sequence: TGCGCCAGCAGCTTGGTACGGAGGGAAACGGGCAAGACCCAGTACTTC.

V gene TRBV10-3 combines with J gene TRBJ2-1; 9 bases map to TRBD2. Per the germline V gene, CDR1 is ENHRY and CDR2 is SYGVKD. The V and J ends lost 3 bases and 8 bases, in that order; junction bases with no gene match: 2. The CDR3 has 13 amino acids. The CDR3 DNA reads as TGTGCCATCAGTGACCTAGCGGGGCATGAGCAGTTCTTC. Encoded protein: CAISDLAGHEQFF.

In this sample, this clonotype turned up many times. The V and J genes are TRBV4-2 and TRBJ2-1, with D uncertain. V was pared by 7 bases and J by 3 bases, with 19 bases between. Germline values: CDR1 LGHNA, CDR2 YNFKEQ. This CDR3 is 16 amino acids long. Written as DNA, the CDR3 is TGTGCCAGCACCCCCCTCTACTCCCTTGACTACAATGAGCAGTTCTTC. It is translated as CASTPLYSLDYNEQFF.

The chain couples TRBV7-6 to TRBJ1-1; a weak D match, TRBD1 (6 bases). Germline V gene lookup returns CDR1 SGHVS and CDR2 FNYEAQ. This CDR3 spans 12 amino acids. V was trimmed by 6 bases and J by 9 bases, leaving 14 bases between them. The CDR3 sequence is CASRDPGTKAFF. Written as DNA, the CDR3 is TGTGCCAGCAGGGACCCCGGGACAAAAGCTTTCTTT.

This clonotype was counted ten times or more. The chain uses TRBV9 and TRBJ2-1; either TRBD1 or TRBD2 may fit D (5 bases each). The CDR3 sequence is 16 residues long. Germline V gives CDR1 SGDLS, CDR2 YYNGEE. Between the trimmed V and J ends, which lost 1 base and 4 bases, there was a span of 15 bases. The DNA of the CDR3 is TGTGCCAGCAGCGTATCATCGAGGGGTGGGTACAATGAGCAGTTCTTC. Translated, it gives CASSVSSRGGYNEQFF.

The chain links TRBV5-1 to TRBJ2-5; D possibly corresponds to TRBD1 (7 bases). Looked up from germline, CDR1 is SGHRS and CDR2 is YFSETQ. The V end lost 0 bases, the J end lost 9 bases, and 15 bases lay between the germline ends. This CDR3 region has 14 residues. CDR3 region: CASSLGRGDQPQYF. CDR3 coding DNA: TGCGCCAGCAGCTTGGGCAGGGGGGATCAGCCCCAGTACTTC.

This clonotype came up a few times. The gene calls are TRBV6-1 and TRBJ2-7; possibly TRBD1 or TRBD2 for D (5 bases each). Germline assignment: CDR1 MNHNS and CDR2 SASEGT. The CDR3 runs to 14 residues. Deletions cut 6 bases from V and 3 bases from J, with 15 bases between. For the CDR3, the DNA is TGTGCCAGCAGGCCATCCGGGGCAGGCTACGAGCAGTACTTC. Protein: CASRPSGAGYEQYF.

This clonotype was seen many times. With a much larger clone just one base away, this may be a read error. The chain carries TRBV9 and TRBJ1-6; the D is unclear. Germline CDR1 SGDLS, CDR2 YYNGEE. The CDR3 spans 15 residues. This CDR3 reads CASSVRSSYNSPPHF. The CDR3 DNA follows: TGTGCCAGCAGCGTAAGGAGCTCCTATAATTCACCCCCCCACTTT.

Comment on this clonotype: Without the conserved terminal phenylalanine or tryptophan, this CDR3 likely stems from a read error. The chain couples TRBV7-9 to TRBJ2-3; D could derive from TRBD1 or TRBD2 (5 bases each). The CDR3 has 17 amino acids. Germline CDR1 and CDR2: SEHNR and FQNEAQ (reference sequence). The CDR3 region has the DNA TGTGCCAGCAGCCCTCAGGTGTCGGGACCCTTGACAGATCCGCAGTATTCT. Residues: CASSPQVSGPLTDPQYS.

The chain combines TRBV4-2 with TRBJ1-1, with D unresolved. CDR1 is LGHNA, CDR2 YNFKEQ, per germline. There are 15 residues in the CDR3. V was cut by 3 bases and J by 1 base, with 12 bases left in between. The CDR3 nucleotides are TGTGCCAGCAGCCATCGGACCGCGCCGAACACTGAAGCTTTCTTT. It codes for CASSHRTAPNTEAFF.

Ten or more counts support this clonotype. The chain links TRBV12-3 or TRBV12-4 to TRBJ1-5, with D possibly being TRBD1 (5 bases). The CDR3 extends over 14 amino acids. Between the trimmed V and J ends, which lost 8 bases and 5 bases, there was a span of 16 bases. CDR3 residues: CASSGGGTDQPQHF. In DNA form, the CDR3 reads TGTGCCAGCTCCGGGGGGGGGACGGATCAGCCCCAGCATTTT.

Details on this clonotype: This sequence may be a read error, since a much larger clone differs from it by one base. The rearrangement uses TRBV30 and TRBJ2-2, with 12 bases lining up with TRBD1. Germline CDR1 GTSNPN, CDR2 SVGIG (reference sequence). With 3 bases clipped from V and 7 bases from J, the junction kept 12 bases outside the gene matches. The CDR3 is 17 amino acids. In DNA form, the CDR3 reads TGTGCCTGGAGCCGAACCGGGACAGGGGGCACGATCGGGGAGCTGTTTTTT. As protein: CAWSRTGTGGTIGELFF.

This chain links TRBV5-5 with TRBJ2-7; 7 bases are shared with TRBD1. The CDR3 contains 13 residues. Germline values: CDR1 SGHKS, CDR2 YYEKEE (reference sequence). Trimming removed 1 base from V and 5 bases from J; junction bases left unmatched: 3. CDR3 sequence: CASSLRDSHEQYF. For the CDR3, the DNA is TGTGCCAGCAGCTTGCGGGACAGCCACGAGCAGTACTTC.

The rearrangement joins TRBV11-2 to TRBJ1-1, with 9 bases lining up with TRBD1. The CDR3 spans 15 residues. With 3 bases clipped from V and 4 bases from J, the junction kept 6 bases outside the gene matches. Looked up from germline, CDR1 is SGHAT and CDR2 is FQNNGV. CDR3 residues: CASSFDRGFGTEAFF. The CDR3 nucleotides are TGTGCCAGCAGCTTCGACAGGGGGTTCGGCACTGAAGCTTTCTTT.

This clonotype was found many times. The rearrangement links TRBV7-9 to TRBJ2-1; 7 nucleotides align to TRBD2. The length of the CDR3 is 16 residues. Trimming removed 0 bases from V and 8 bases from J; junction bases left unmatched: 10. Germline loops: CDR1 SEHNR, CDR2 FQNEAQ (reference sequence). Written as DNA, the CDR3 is TGTGCCAGCAGCTTAGCTTTAGCGGGTGGTTTGCATGAGCAGTTCTTC. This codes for CASSLALAGGLHEQFF.

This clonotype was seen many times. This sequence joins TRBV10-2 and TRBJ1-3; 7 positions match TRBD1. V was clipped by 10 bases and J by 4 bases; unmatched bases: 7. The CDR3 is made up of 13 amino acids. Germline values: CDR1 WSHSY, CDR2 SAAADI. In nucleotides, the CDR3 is TGCGCCACTATAGACAGGGCCGGAAACACCATATATTTT. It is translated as CATIDRAGNTIYF.

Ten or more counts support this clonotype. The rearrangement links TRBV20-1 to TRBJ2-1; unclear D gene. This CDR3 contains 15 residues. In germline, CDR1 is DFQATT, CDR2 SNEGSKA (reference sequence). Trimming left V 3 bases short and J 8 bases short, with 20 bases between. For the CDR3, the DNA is TGCAGTGCTAGGGCCGAGGCGGCAAAAGGCGATGAGCAGTTCTTC. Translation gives CSARAEAAKGDEQFF.

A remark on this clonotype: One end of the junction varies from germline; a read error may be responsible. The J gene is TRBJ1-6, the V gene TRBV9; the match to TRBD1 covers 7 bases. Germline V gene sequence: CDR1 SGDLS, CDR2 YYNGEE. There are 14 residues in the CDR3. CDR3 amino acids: CAGSVGGDNSPLPF. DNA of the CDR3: TGTGCCGGCAGCGTAGGGGGCGACAATTCACCCCTCCCCTTT. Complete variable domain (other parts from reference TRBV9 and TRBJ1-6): DSGVTQTPKHLITATGQRVTLRCSPRSGDLSVYWYQQSLDQGLQFLIQYYNGEERAKGNILERFSAQQFPDLHSELNLSSLELGDSALYFCAGSVGGDNSPLPFGNGTRLTVT.

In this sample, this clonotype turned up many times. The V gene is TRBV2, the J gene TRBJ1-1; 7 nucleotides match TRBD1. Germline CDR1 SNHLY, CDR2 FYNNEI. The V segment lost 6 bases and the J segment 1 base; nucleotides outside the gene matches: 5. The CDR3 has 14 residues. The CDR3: CASRLTGANTEAFF. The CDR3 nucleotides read TGTGCCAGCAGGCTAACAGGGGCGAACACTGAAGCTTTCTTT.